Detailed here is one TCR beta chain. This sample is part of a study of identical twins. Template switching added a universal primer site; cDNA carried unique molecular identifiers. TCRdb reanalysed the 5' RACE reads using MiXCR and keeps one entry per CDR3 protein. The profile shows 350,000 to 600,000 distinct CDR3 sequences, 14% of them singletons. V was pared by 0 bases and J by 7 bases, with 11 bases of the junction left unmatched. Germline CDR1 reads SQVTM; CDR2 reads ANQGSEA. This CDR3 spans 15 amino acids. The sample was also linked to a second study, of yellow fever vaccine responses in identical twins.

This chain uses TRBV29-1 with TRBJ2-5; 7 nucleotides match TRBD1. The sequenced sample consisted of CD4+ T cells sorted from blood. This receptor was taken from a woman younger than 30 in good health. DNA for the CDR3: TGCAGCGTTGAAGATACGCCAGGGGGACGAGGGACCCAGTACTTC. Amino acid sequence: CSVEDTPGGRGTQYF.